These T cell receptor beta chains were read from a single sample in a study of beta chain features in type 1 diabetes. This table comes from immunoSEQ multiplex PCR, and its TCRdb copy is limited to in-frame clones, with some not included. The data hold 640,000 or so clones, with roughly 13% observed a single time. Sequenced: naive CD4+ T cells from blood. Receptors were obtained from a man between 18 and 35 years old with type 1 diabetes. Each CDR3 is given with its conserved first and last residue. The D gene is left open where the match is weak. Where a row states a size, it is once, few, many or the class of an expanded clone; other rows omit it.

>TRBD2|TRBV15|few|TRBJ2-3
CATSRQSGVDTDTQYF
TGTGCCACCAGCAGGCAGAGCGGGGTAGATACAGATACGCAGTATTTT
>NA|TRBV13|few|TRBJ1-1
CASSLEDMNTEAFF
TGTGCCAGCAGCTTAGAGGATATGAACACTGAAGCTTTCTTT
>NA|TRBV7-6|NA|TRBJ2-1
CASGKTSSYNEQFF
TGTGCCAGCGGGAAGACTAGCTCCTACAATGAGCAGTTCTTC
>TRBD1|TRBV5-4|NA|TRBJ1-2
CASSLATGGGYGYTF
TGTGCCAGCAGCTTGGCAACAGGGGGCGGATATGGCTACACCTTC
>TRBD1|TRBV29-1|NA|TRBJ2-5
CSGMTGVEQYF
TGCAGCGGGATGACAGGGGTTGAGCAGTACTTC
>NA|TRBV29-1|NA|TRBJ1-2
CSVMTVNYGYTF
TGCAGCGTAATGACGGTGAACTATGGCTACACCTTC
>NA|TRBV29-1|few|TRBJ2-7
CSVESWNEQYF
TGCAGCGTTGAATCCTGGAACGAGCAGTACTTC
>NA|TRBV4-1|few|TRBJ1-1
CASSPSGHLNTEAFF
TGCGCCAGCAGCCCCTCGGGACATCTGAACACTGAAGCTTTCTTT
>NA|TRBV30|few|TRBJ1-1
CAWSPGSTEAFF
TGTGCCTGGAGCCCGGGATCCACTGAAGCTTTCTTT
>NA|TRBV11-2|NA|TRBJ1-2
CASSLVSGSDGYTF
TGTGCCAGCAGCTTAGTATCGGGGTCGGACGGCTACACCTTC
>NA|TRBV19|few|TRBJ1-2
CASSMRAGYGYTF
TGTGCCAGTAGTATGAGGGCTGGCTATGGCTACACCTTC
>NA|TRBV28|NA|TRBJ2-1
CASSALGVNNEQFF
TGTGCCAGCAGTGCCCTTGGGGTGAACAATGAGCAGTTCTTC
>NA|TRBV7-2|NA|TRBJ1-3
CASSSQGNTIYF
TGTGCCAGCAGCTCGCAGGGAAACACCATATATTTT
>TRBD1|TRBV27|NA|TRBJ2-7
CASSFPGQGGAGEQYF
TGTGCCAGCAGTTTCCCGGGACAGGGGGGAGCGGGCGAGCAGTACTTC
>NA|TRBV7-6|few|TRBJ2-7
CASSSFRGAYEQYF
TGTGCCAGCAGTTCTTTTAGGGGGGCCTACGAGCAGTACTTC
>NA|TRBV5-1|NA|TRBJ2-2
CASSLGVKELFF
TGCGCCAGCAGCTTGGGGGTGAAGGAGCTGTTTTTT
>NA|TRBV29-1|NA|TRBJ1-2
CSVGGQNYGYTF
TGCAGCGTTGGGGGGCAGAACTATGGCTACACCTTC
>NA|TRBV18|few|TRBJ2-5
CASSPAGAGEETQYF
TGTGCCAGCTCACCTGCAGGGGCTGGGGAGGAGACCCAGTACTTC
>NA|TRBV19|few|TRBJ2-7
CASSYRDRRDYEQYF
TGTGCCAGTAGCTATCGCGACAGGAGAGACTACGAGCAGTACTTC
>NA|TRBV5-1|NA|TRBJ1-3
CASSLAGSGNTIYF
TGCGCCAGCAGCTTGGCCGGGTCTGGAAACACCATATATTTT
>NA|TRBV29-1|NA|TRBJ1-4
CSVDLGTTNEKLFF
TGCAGCGTTGATTTGGGGACAACTAATGAAAAACTGTTTTTT
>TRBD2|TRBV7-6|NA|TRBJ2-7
CASSLSRGLAGGKQYF
TGTGCCAGCAGCTTAAGTCGTGGGCTAGCGGGGGGCAAGCAGTACTTC
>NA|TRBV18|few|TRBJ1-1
CASSTQEAAMNTEAFF
TGTGCCAGCTCAACACAGGAGGCCGCCATGAACACTGAAGCTTTCTTT
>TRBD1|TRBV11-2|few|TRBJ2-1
CASSSNRDRGPNEQFF
TGTGCCAGCAGCTCCAACCGGGACAGGGGGCCGAATGAGCAGTTCTTC
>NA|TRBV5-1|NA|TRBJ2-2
CASSPGSNTGELFF
TGCGCCAGTTCCCCGGGGTCGAACACCGGGGAGCTGTTTTTT
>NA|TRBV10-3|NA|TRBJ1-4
CAISDSSVGLEEKLFF
TGTGCCATCAGTGACTCTTCGGTCGGGCTTGAGGAAAAACTGTTTTTT
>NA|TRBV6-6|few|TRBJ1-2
CASSSALNGGYTF
TGTGCCAGCAGTTCCGCCCTAAACGGGGGCTACACCTTC
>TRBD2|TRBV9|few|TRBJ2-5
CASSPRGRGGGETQYF
TGTGCCAGCAGCCCTAGAGGGCGGGGGGGCGGAGAGACCCAGTACTTC
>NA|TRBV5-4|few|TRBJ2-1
CASSLALGNNEQFF
TGTGCCAGCAGCTTGGCCCTAGGGAACAATGAGCAGTTCTTC
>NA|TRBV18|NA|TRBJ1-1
CASSPRSTEAFF
TGTGCCAGCTCCCCGAGGAGCACTGAAGCTTTCTTT
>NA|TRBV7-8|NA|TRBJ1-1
CASSLPRGRNTEAFF
TGTGCCAGCAGCCTACCGCGGGGGCGGAACACTGAAGCTTTCTTT
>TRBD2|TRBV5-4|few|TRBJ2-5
CASSPTSGRGTQYF
TGTGCCAGCAGCCCAACTAGCGGGCGAGGGACCCAGTACTTC
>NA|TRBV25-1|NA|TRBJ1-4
CASSEGWGSEKLFF
TGTGCCAGCAGTGAGGGATGGGGGAGTGAAAAACTGTTTTTT
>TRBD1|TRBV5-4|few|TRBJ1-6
CASSSYRGEDSPLHF
TGTGCCAGCAGCTCCTACAGGGGGGAAGATTCACCCCTCCACTTT
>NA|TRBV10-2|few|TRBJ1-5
CATGPSRSNQPQHF
TGCGCCACCGGGCCGTCACGGAGCAATCAGCCCCAGCATTTT
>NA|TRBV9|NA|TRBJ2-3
CASSESTDTQYF
TGTGCCAGCAGCGAGAGCACAGATACGCAGTATTTT
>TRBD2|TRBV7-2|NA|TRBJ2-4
CASSLQRGGYGNIQYF
TGTGCCAGCAGCTTACAGAGGGGAGGGTATGGAAACATTCAGTACTTC
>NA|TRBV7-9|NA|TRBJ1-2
CASSLYPRDYTF
TGTGCCAGCAGCTTATACCCGCGCGACTACACCTTC
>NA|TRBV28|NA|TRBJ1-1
CASSFGVLGIRPNTEAFF
TGTGCCAGCAGTTTCGGTGTCCTCGGGATCCGACCGAACACTGAAGCTTTCTTT
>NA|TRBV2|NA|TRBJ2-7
CASSEDVVRRGEQYF
TGTGCCAGCAGTGAAGACGTAGTACGGAGGGGCGAGCAGTACTTC
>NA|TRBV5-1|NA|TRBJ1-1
CASSLLYTDGTEAFF
TGCGCCAGCAGCTTGTTGTATACGGATGGGACTGAAGCTTTCTTT
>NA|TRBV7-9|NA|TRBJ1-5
CASSPSGSGQPQHF
TGTGCCAGCAGCCCCTCTGGGAGTGGCCAGCCCCAGCATTTT
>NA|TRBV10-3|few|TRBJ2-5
CAISEVQQETQYF
TGTGCCATCAGTGAGGTACAGCAAGAGACCCAGTACTTC
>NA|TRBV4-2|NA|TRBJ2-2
CASSQESGNTGELFF
TGTGCCAGCAGCCAAGAGTCAGGAAACACCGGGGAGCTGTTTTTT
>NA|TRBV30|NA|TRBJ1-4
CAWSVRGRGNEKLFF
TGTGCCTGGAGTGTACGGGGAAGGGGAAATGAAAAACTGTTTTTT
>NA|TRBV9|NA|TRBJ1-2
CASSVVTAGEGYTF
TGTGCCAGCAGCGTAGTTACGGCAGGGGAAGGCTACACCTTC